This T cell receptor beta chain was identified during a study of shared clonotypes between healthy human individuals. For the study at large: Plates per donor: three CD4 naive, three CD4 memory, two CD8 naive, one CD8 memory.

Clones were read by immunoSEQ multiplex PCR, and TCRdb kept only the in-frame ones, dropping some. The data show some 2.4 million clones, approximately 94% seen once. As regards this clone: The target antigen is unknown. The sample contains more than one DNA sequence encoding this CDR3.

Study findings and constraints: Incomplete sequencing of sorted subsets was indicated by rarefaction despite large depth.

The sequence was obtained from a man younger than 35 in good health. Some clones in this sample may be carry-over from other donors' samples. Sequenced input: naive CD4+ T cells from PBMCs. As for subset: CD45RA+ positively selected.

The CDR3 DNA is TGCGCCAGCAGCGGCGGGACTAGCGGGAGTACAGATACGCAGTATTTT. Protein sequence: CASSGGTSGSTDTQYF. This chain uses TRBV5-1 with TRBJ2-3; 14 bases map to TRBD2. The CDR3 has 16 residues. CDR1 and CDR2 from the germline V gene are SGHRS and YFSETQ. J lost 3 bases, V lost 4 bases, and 4 bases had no gene match. Complete variable domain (other parts from reference TRBV5-1 and TRBJ2-3): KAGVTQTPRYLIKTRGQQVTLSCSPISGHRSVSWYQQTPGQGLQFLFEYFSETQRNKGNFPGRFSGRQFSNSRSEMNVSTLELGDSALYLCASSGGTSGSTDTQYFGPGTRLTVL.